This is a list of T cell receptor beta chains from one sample in a study of persistence of HIV-infected CD4 T cells. The data were produced by immunoSEQ multiplex PCR, yet TCRdb's version contains in-frame clones alone and is incomplete. The sample shows 38,000 or so clones, over 65% of them seen only once. These receptors have no known antigen. Sequenced material: cultured CD4+ T cells from PBMCs, taken from a patient who received antiretroviral therapy. The receptor set was obtained from an adult with HIV. The donor label of this sample is uncertain. The CDR3 runs from the conserved cysteine through the conserved F or W. Fields, in order: V gene, clone size, J gene, D gene, CDR3 DNA, CDR3 protein. A D gene is named only where the DNA matches it firmly. Clone size is shown for a subset of rows, as once, few, many or a class of expanded clone.

TRBV9	NA	TRBJ1-2	NA	TGTGCCAGCAGCGTCGGGACGGAGGGAGGCTACACCTTC	CASSVGTEGGYTF
TRBV28	NA	TRBJ2-3	TRBD2	TGTGCCAGCAGTTTATTAATGTGGCTTGGGGGTAGCGGGGTACCCAGGACAAGCACAGATACGCAGTATTTT	CASSLLMWLGGSGVPRTSTDTQYF
TRBV19	NA	TRBJ1-5	NA	TGTGCCAGTTATCCGGGCGGAGATTATCAGCCCCAGCATTTT	CASYPGGDYQPQHF
TRBV7-6	NA	TRBJ1-4	TRBD1	TGTGCCAGCAGCTTAGGGGGGACAGGGATTGAAAAACTGTTTTTT	CASSLGGTGIEKLFF
TRBV24-1	NA	TRBJ2-3	NA	TGTGCCACCAGTGATTTCAGCACCAGTCGGGCGCAGTATTTT	CATSDFSTSRAQYF
TRBV9	once	TRBJ2-3	TRBD1	TGTGCCAGCAGCGTACGGGACAGGAGAACAGATACGCAGTATTTT	CASSVRDRRTDTQYF
TRBV18	NA	TRBJ2-1	NA	TGTGCCAGCTCCCAGGACGGAACCTACAATGAGCAGTTCTTC	CASSQDGTYNEQFF
TRBV5-1	medium-sized	TRBJ2-7	NA	TGCGCCAGCAGCTTGGCCGGGACCGTCACCTCCGAGCAGTACTTC	CASSLAGTVTSEQYF
TRBV10-2	NA	TRBJ2-7	TRBD2	TGCGCCAGCAGTTCGACTAGCGGGGGGGCCTACGAGCAGTACTTC	CASSSTSGGAYEQYF
TRBV11-2	once	TRBJ2-7	TRBD1	TGTGCCAGCAGCTTGGACAGGGGGACCCACGAGCAGTACTTC	CASSLDRGTHEQYF
TRBV6-5	once	TRBJ2-2	NA	TGTGCCAGCAGTTACTCTGGGGGGACCGGGGAGCTGTTTTTT	CASSYSGGTGELFF
TRBV6-5	NA	TRBJ1-3	TRBD1	TGTGCCACTTACAGGGGTCCTGGAAACACCATATATTTT	CATYRGPGNTIYF
TRBV5-5	NA	TRBJ2-7	TRBD1	TGTGCCAGCAGCTCTACGGGACAGGGGGCCTACGAGCAGTACTTC	CASSSTGQGAYEQYF
TRBV5-1	NA	TRBJ2-7	TRBD1	TGCGCCAGCAGCACCGGGACAGGGACCTACGAGCAGTACTTC	CASSTGTGTYEQYF
TRBV9	once	TRBJ1-5	NA	TGTGCCAGCAGCTCTACGACATATAGCAATCAGCCCCAGCATTTT	CASSSTTYSNQPQHF
TRBV4-2	NA	TRBJ2-2	TRBD2	TGTGCCAGCAGCCACTCTAGCGGGGGGGCCGGGGAGCTGTTTTTT	CASSHSSGGAGELFF
TRBV5-1	NA	TRBJ2-5	NA	TGCGCCAGCAGCTTGCTTTATCTCCAAGAGACCCAGTACTTC	CASSLLYLQETQYF
TRBV23-1	NA	TRBJ1-2	NA	TGCGCCAGCAGTCAATACTTTAAGGGAACGGGCTATGGCTACACCTTC	CASSQYFKGTGYGYTF
TRBV28	NA	TRBJ1-1	NA	TGTGCCAGCAGTCCTCAGGGGACGGGTGCTGAAGCTTTCTTT	CASSPQGTGAEAFF
TRBV11-2	NA	TRBJ2-1	TRBD2	TGTGCCAGCAGCCCAAGCGGGGCCTTCTACAATGAGCAGTTCTTC	CASSPSGAFYNEQFF
TRBV14	NA	TRBJ1-1	NA	TGTGCCAGCAGCCAGGCTTCGGCCACCAGGGCTTTCTTT	CASSQASATRAFF
TRBV6-4	NA	TRBJ2-2	NA	TGTGCCAGCAGTACGAACGGACACGTCGGGGAGCTGTTTTTT	CASSTNGHVGELFF
TRBV19	NA	TRBJ1-1	NA	TGTGCCAGTAGTATGCAGGGACCCTTGAACACTGAAGCTTTCTTT	CASSMQGPLNTEAFF
TRBV7-8	few	TRBJ2-1	NA	TGTGCCAGCAGCCTCGGACAGTACTACAATGAGCAGTTCTTC	CASSLGQYYNEQFF
TRBV5-1	NA	TRBJ2-3	NA	TGCGCCAGCAGCTTGGTGCCAGGTAGCACAGATACGCAGTATTTT	CASSLVPGSTDTQYF
TRBV6-5	NA	TRBJ1-1	NA	TGTGCCAGCAGCTACAGGGTTTCCCCGGAGGGCACTGAAGCTTTCTTT	CASSYRVSPEGTEAFF
TRBV7-3	few	TRBJ1-1	NA	TGTGCCAGCAGCCCTAACGGGGGTGGCGGCACTGAAGCTTTCTTT	CASSPNGGGGTEAFF
TRBV14	NA	TRBJ1-6	NA	TGTGCCAGCAGCCTCCGGGACGGGAATTCACCCCTCCACTTT	CASSLRDGNSPLHF
TRBV4-2	NA	TRBJ2-2	NA	TGTGCCAGCAGCCAAGAGGGAGGGGGCTCGAACACCGGGGAGCTGTTTTTT	CASSQEGGGSNTGELFF
TRBV28	NA	TRBJ1-5	TRBD1	TGTGCCAGCGTACCCCCAGGGGGAGTTCAGCCCCAGCATTTT	CASVPPGGVQPQHF
TRBV5-1	NA	TRBJ2-7	NA	TGCGCCAGCAGCTGGGGGACACTCGGCGAGCAGTACTTC	CASSWGTLGEQYF
TRBV28	NA	TRBJ2-7	TRBD1	TGTGCCAGCAGTCCGCCGGGACAGGGGGCCAACGAGCAGTACTTC	CASSPPGQGANEQYF
TRBV6-5	NA	TRBJ1-2	NA	TGTGCCAGCCACGGCGCGAACTATGGCTACACCTTC	CASHGANYGYTF
TRBV25-1	NA	TRBJ1-2	NA	TGTGCCAGCAGCCCCGGACAGAACAAAAACTATGGCTACACCTTC	CASSPGQNKNYGYTF
TRBV5-5	NA	TRBJ1-5	TRBD1	TGTGCCAGCAGCTTCAAGGGGGCGGATCAGCCCCAGCATTTT	CASSFKGADQPQHF
TRBV15	NA	TRBJ1-1	NA	TGTGCCACCAGCAGAGATGTGGGGGGCACTGAAGCTTTCTTT	CATSRDVGGTEAFF
TRBV18	NA	TRBJ1-1	NA	TGTGCCAGCTCACCCGAGGGCACGGACACTGAAGCTTTCTTT	CASSPEGTDTEAFF
TRBV29-1	NA	TRBJ1-1	NA	TGCAGCGCCACAGGGAATTGGAACACTGAAGCTTTCTTT	CSATGNWNTEAFF
TRBV6-1	NA	TRBJ2-2	NA	TGTGCCAGTACCACAGGGTTCACCGGGGAGCTGTTTTTT	CASTTGFTGELFF
TRBV5-6	NA	TRBJ1-2	TRBD1	TGTGCCAGCAGCTTCGGGCAGGGGGCCTCTAACTATGGCTACACCTTC	CASSFGQGASNYGYTF
TRBV18	NA	TRBJ1-2	NA	TGTGCCAGCTCAGTGGACTCGAACTATGGCTACACCTTC	CASSVDSNYGYTF
TRBV7-2	NA	TRBJ2-1	TRBD2	TGTGCCAGCAGCTTGGGGCTCTTAGCGGGGAGCCACAATGAGCAGTTCTTC	CASSLGLLAGSHNEQFF
TRBV6-6	NA	TRBJ2-7	NA	TGTGCCAGCAGTTACGGGGACGAGCAGTACTTC	CASSYGDEQYF
TRBV6-5	NA	TRBJ2-7	NA	TGTGCCCGACCGGGCACCCACTACGAGCAGTACTTC	CARPGTHYEQYF
TRBV5-1	NA	TRBJ2-3	TRBD2	TGCGCCAGCAGCCCGCGGGGGGGCTCGGGGAATACGCAGTATTTT	CASSPRGGSGNTQYF
TRBV7-8	NA	TRBJ1-5	NA	TGTGCCAGCAGCTTAGACAGGCTCAGCAATCAGCCCCAGCATTTT	CASSLDRLSNQPQHF
TRBV6-5	NA	TRBJ1-3	NA	TGTGCCAGCAGTTACGGACGGGACTCTGGAAACACCATATATTTT	CASSYGRDSGNTIYF